This entry features one T cell receptor beta chain sequence. The sample belongs to a study of blood T cell repertoires in COVID-19. Study-level background: T cells, B-cell-depleted T cells, or PBMCs provided the cDNA or gDNA that served as material.

Per the authors' pipeline: It was from reference gene primer amplification that nucleated cell counts were estimated. Profiled with immunoSEQ multiplex PCR; TCRdb holds only in-frame clones, not every one. V and J calls and clone size are those listed in that table; D and trimming were worked out from the DNA. The table records about 260,000 clones, approximately 84% of them present only once. CDR1 is DFQATT and CDR2 is SNEGSKA in the germline V gene (reference sequence). V was clipped by 3 bases and J by 2 bases, with 13 bases between them. The CDR3 totals 15 residues. Sequenced material: peripheral blood. The rearrangement joins TRBV20-1 to TRBJ1-4; possible D gene TRBD1, 6 bases. This TCR was sampled from a woman aged 80 or older with acute or convalescent COVID-19. CDR3 residues: CSASAGGATNEKLFF. CDR3 nucleotide sequence: TGCAGTGCTAGTGCTGGGGGCGCGACTAATGAAAAACTGTTTTTT.